Listed here is a single TCR beta chain. Its antigen is currently unknown. The data belong to a study of cytomegalovirus exposure and HLA in healthy donors. Study-level information: A preliminary data release comprised 80 million to 95 million unique TCRs obtained from HLA-typed donors. The study's findings and limits: Earlier findings revealed that most TCR beta V segments proved productive either about 87% or about 30% of the time. An assumption of roughly uniform sequencing depth across donors underlay the presence/absence analyses. One variant, a missense change in DCLRE1C, was linked in a later analysis to TCR beta V- and J-gene trimming.

PCR was performed using 60 Vbeta and 13 Jbeta primers. Measured with immunoSEQ multiplex PCR; TCRdb has only the in-frame clones, and not every one. Of fewer than 200,000 clones listed, under 70% are singletons. The CDR3 has 14 residues. The V gene end was trimmed by 4 bases and the J gene end by 7 bases; junction bases not matched to a gene: 9. Germline V lookup: CDR1 MNHNS, CDR2 SASEGT. The sequence derives from a woman aged 40 to 49 in good health and CMV-seropositive. The genes are TRBV6-1 and TRBJ1-1, with TRBD1 matching over 7 bases. The sample taken for sequencing was PBMCs. CDR3 coding DNA: TGTGCCAGCAGTGGTTACAGGGGATTGGGTGAAGCTTTCTTT. It specifies CASSGYRGLGEAFF.